The source of this TCR beta chain is a study of blood T cell repertoires in COVID-19. Germline CDR1 is MNHEY and CDR2 is SVGAGI. This CDR3 region has 16 residues. Trimming removed 2 bases from V and 3 bases from J; junction bases left unmatched: 6. Profiled with immunoSEQ multiplex PCR; TCRdb holds only in-frame clones, not every one. Counted here are approximately 170,000 clones, around 88% occurring once; the ten biggest clones make up roughly 19%. The specimen was peripheral blood. V is TRBV6-5 and J is TRBJ2-1, with 8 bases lining up with TRBD2. This clonotype was sampled from a woman between 65 and 79 years old who had recovered from COVID-19. The CDR3 DNA reads as TGTGCCAGCAGTTACCCCGGACTAGCCGGCTACAATGAGCAGTTCTTC. As protein: CASSYPGLAGYNEQFF.